The T cell receptor beta chain described here comes from a study of blood T cell repertoires in COVID-19. Background on the study: Sites across the United States, Italy and Spain contributed samples from acute and convalescent COVID-19. PBMCs, B-cell-depleted T cells, or T cells were the source of the cDNA or gDNA that made up the material.

Method: immunoSEQ multiplex PCR; TCRdb's copy keeps in-frame clones and lacks some. The table includes hundreds of thousands of clones, approximately 92% detected once. Trimming cost V 0 bases and J 8 bases, with 14 bases left between them. There are 14 residues in the CDR3. Germline V gene sequence: CDR1 SGHRS, CDR2 YFSETQ. This TCR was sampled from a man aged 18 to 30 with COVID-19, enrolled during active disease. Sequencing was done on a sample of peripheral blood. This chain uses TRBV5-1 with TRBJ1-2, with D possibly matching TRBD1 (6 bases). DNA of the CDR3: TGCGCCAGCAGCTTGGAAAAGGGGGATGGAGGCTACACCTTC. Translating it yields CASSLEKGDGGYTF.